A selection of T cell receptor beta chains follows, all from one sample in a study of cytomegalovirus exposure and HLA in healthy donors. Repertoires were generated with immunoSEQ multiplex PCR, while TCRdb's copy carries only in-frame clones and drops some. The sample lists about 130,000 clones; approximately 80% were seen once. Sequencing was done on a sample of PBMCs. Every receptor here comes from a man younger than 40 in good health and CMV-seropositive. The conserved cysteine and the conserved F or W are not part of the CDR3 here. The order of the fields is V gene, clone size, J gene, CDR3 protein. Size is stated for part of the rows, as once, few or many counts, or as a class when the clone is expanded.

>TRBV19|.|TRBJ2-1
ASSIFVSYNEQF
>TRBV9|.|TRBJ2-5
ASSVDGTQETQY
>TRBV29-1|.|TRBJ1-1
SVVGLMNTEAF
>TRBV28|.|TRBJ2-7
ASSPRGSGMLSEQY
>TRBV5-1|.|TRBJ2-5
ASRSRLTVEETQY
>TRBV18|.|TRBJ1-3
ASSSGSTSSGNTIY
>TRBV13|.|TRBJ2-3
ASSDSRGAGGHDTQY
>TRBV6-6|.|TRBJ2-5
ASSLTRVETQY
>TRBV29-1|once|TRBJ1-5
SVRLGTGNQPQH
>TRBV6-1|few|TRBJ1-4
ASSGIQGSTNEKLF
>TRBV6-5|.|TRBJ1-5
ASSYTEGNQPQH
>TRBV6-4|.|TRBJ2-5
ASSAPGLAKAETQY
>TRBV9|.|TRBJ1-1
ASSAGQDLPEAF
>TRBV5-6|.|TRBJ2-7
ASSLNSGRGYEQY
>TRBV6-6|few|TRBJ2-1
ASTGTSGGMNEQF
>TRBV7-2|.|TRBJ1-3
ASSKSYRDSGNTIY
>TRBV6-5|.|TRBJ2-5
ASRLAGWQTQY
>TRBV28|.|TRBJ2-7
ASSLQNGQGYEQY
>TRBV27|.|TRBJ2-1
ASSFLGRDEQF
>TRBV6-1|.|TRBJ2-3
ASSAGGVTDTQY
>TRBV4-3|.|TRBJ2-5
ASSQEGVGYGETQY
>TRBV7-2|.|TRBJ2-7
ASSPRGGAYEQY
>TRBV27|.|TRBJ2-7
ASSFPPGGEQY
>TRBV6-5|.|TRBJ2-7
ASSRLGAPYEQY
>TRBV27|.|TRBJ1-4
ASSLNRGNEKLF
>TRBV5-8|once|TRBJ1-5
ASSLGQGYNQPQH
>TRBV6-6|.|TRBJ2-1
ASSPFSGSSYNEQF